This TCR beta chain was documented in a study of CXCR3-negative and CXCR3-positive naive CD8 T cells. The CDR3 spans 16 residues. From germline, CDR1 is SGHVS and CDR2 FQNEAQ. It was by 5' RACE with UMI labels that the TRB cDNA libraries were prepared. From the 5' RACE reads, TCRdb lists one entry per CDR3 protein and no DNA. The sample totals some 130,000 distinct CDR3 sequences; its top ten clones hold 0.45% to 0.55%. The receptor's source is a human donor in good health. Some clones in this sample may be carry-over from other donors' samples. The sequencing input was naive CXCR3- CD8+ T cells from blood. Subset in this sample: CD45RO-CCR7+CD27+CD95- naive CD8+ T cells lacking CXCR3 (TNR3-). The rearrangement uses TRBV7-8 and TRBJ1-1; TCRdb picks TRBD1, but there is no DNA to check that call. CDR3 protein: CASSLAPDRVNTEAFF.